This entry lists 11 T cell receptor beta chains sequenced from one sample in a study of shared clonotypes between healthy human individuals. The naive CD8 subset, CD45RO-negative cells positively selected for CCR7, excluded terminally differentiated effector memory CD45RA+ cells. Repertoires were generated with immunoSEQ multiplex PCR, while TCRdb's copy carries only in-frame clones and drops some. In the table there are more than 2 million clones, just under 95% of which are singletons. The sample taken for sequencing was naive CD8+ T cells from PBMCs. These receptors originate from a man aged 18 to 35 in good health. Some clones in this sample may be carry-over from other donors' samples.

This sequence joins TRBV19 and TRBJ2-3, with D tentatively TRBD1 (5 bases). The V gene lost 5 bases and the J gene lost 2 bases, with 8 bases spanning the gap. This CDR3 region has 13 residues. CDR1 is LNHDA, CDR2 SQIVND, per germline (reference sequence). CDR3 sequence: CASSVDITDTQYF. The CDR3, as DNA: TGTGCCAGTAGTGTGGACATCACAGATACGCAGTATTTT.

The genes are TRBV6-6 and TRBJ2-7; 8 bases map to TRBD2. CDR3 length: 15 amino acids. J was trimmed by 3 bases and V by 5 bases; bases with no gene match: 9. CDR1 and CDR2 (germline): MNHNY, SVGAGI (reference sequence). The CDR3 sequence is CASSPTRGAIYEQYF. In DNA, the CDR3 is TGTGCCAGCAGTCCCACGCGGGGGGCCATCTACGAGCAGTACTTC.

Comment on this clone: The sample contains more than one DNA sequence encoding this CDR3. The DNA of the CDR3 is TGTGCCAGCAGTGATAGGGGGCTCTACGAGCAGTACTTC. Translation gives CASSDRGLYEQYF. The chain recombines TRBV6-1 with TRBJ2-7; TRBD1 aligns across 7 bases. The CDR3 sequence is 13 residues long. The trim removed 3 bases at V and 3 bases at J, leaving 2 bases unmatched. Germline CDR1 reads MNHNS; CDR2 reads SASEGT.

With regard to this clone: The conserved phenylalanine or tryptophan is not found at the CDR3 terminus, so this likely reflects a read error. Because the CDR3's place on the DNA is in doubt, the DNA is left out and the CDR3 is given as listed by TCRdb. The chain joins TRBV5-3 to TRBJ1-1; TRBD1, as called in the table, went unchecked against the DNA. TRBV5-3 is an ORF, and what it does is uncertain. The CDR3 region is 8 residues in length, termini included. The CDR3 is CARSLGPL.

The chain links TRBV28 to TRBJ1-2, with D unclear. From germline, CDR1 is MDHEN and CDR2 SYDVKM. The CDR3 runs 13 residues. V lost 4 bases and J lost 8, with 14 bases in between. The CDR3 DNA follows: TGTGCCAGCAGTTCCTCCTGGGCGACGGGCTACACCTTC. The encoded protein is CASSSSWATGYTF.

CDR3 coding DNA: TGTGCCAGCAGTTTTGAAAAAGAGAACGCCAGAGAGACCCAGTACTTC. Its protein product is CASSFEKENARETQYF. The chain recombines TRBV28 with TRBJ2-5, with unresolved D. The germline V and J ends were trimmed by 3 bases and 4 bases, with 18 bases remaining between them. The CDR3 extends over 16 amino acids. The germline CDR1 and CDR2 sequences are MDHEN and SYDVKM.

This clone was seen at least ten times. The identical CDR3 is also encoded by other nucleotide sequences in the sample. The V gene is TRBV4-1, the J gene TRBJ1-1; D remains unclear. The germline V gene has CDR1 MGHRA and CDR2 YSYEKL. Trimming removed 1 base at V and 1 base at J, with 4 bases between. This CDR3 is 13 amino acids long. The CDR3, as DNA: TGCGCCAGCAGCCAAGTGGGGAACACTGAAGCTTTCTTT. As protein: CASSQVGNTEAFF.

J is TRBJ2-1 and V is TRBV6-4; 11 bases align to TRBD2. J lost 12 bases, V lost 5 bases, and 12 bases had no gene match. This CDR3 has 15 residues. The V gene's germline CDR1 is MRHNA and CDR2 SNTAGT. CDR3 protein: CASSLLAGDSFGQFF. The CDR3 DNA is TGTGCCAGCAGTCTACTAGCGGGAGATAGCTTTGGGCAGTTCTTC.

The chain combines TRBV19 with TRBJ2-2, with D unclear. Deletions cut 9 bases from V and 5 bases from J, with 13 bases between. Germline CDR1 is LNHDA and CDR2 is SQIVND (reference sequence). CDR3 size: 13 residues. CDR3 amino acids: CASSGLGTGELFF. In DNA, the CDR3 is TGTGCCAGCTCGGGCCTGGGGACCGGGGAGCTGTTTTTT.

The chain couples TRBV6-5 to TRBJ1-1; D call uncertain. V was shortened by 2 bases and J by 0 bases, with 13 bases between the two germline ends. Germline V gene sequence: CDR1 MNHEY, CDR2 SVGAGI. The CDR3 runs to 16 residues. The CDR3 here is CASSYLAGSLNTEAFF. In DNA form, the CDR3 reads TGTGCCAGCAGTTACCTGGCGGGGAGTTTGAACACTGAAGCTTTCTTT.

The chain is built from TRBV7-8 and TRBJ2-1; D not certain. Germline values: CDR1 SGHVS, CDR2 FQNEAQ. This CDR3 region has 16 residues. V lost 5 bases and J 0 bases, leaving 14 bases between the germline ends. CDR3: CASSPNSVRSYNEQFF. The CDR3 region has the DNA TGTGCCAGCAGCCCTAACAGCGTCCGCTCCTACAATGAGCAGTTCTTC.